The 26 T cell receptor beta chains given below trace back to one sample, sequenced in a study of CD8 T cells in Susac syndrome. RNA amounts of roughly 0.45 to 1 ug underwent reverse transcription with random hexamers. A single record per CDR3 protein comes from TCRdb applying MiXCR to the immunoSEQ multiplex PCR reads. This table has about 120,000 distinct CDR3 sequences, 85% to 95% appearing once. Material for sequencing was CD8+ T cells from PBMCs. The source of these receptors is a human donor with Susac syndrome.

The CDR3 is CASSYSGGSEQYF. CDR3 in DNA: TGTGCCAGCAGTTACTCCGGGGGAAGTGAGCAGTACTTC. The chain uses TRBV6-6 and TRBJ2-7, with D maybe TRBD2 (6 bases). The CDR3 is 13 amino acids. Trimming shortened V by 0 bases and J by 7 bases, and 10 bases separated the two germline ends. Germline CDR1 is MNHNY and CDR2 is SVGAGI (reference sequence).

V is TRBV4-2 and J is TRBJ2-4; 9 nucleotides match TRBD2. Germline V gene sequence: CDR1 LGHNA, CDR2 YNFKEQ. The V gene end was trimmed by 1 base and the J gene end by 1 base; junction bases not matched to a gene: 8. The CDR3 contains 18 residues. This chain's CDR3 is CASSQVLAGMRAKNIQYF. As DNA, the CDR3 is TGTGCCAGCAGCCAAGTGCTAGCGGGGATGAGGGCCAAAAACATTCAGTACTTC.

V is TRBV4-1 and J is TRBJ2-7; D tentatively reads TRBD1 or TRBD2 (5 bases each). CDR3 length: 16 amino acids. V gave up 5 bases and J gave up 3 bases, with 20 bases separating them. CDR1 and CDR2 from the germline V gene are MGHRA and YSYEKL. The CDR3 DNA follows: TGCGCCAGCAGCTCTAAGGGGAGTGCACCCTTCTACGAGCAGTACTTC. This encodes CASSSKGSAPFYEQYF.

The V call is TRBV30, the J call TRBJ1-5, with 7 nucleotides matching TRBD1. The CDR3 has 19 residues. The ends lost 0 bases at V and 0 bases at J; junction bases unmatched: 14. Germline V CDR1 and CDR2: GTSNPN, SVGIG (reference sequence). This CDR3 reads CAWSVRDRSGAYSNQPQHF. DNA of the CDR3: TGTGCCTGGAGTGTAAGGGACAGATCCGGAGCTTATAGCAATCAGCCCCAGCATTTT.

The genes are TRBV12-3 or TRBV12-4 and TRBJ1-2; TRBD1 is a possible D gene (6 bases). Trimming cost V 6 bases and J 2 bases, with 16 bases left between them. This CDR3 is 15 amino acids long. The CDR3 nucleotides are TGTGCCAGCAGATTCTCCGGGCAGGGGAACTATGGCTACACCTTC. This codes for CASRFSGQGNYGYTF.

The CDR3 nucleotides are TGTGCCAGCAGTGAAGCGGTAGCCTACGAGCAGTACTTC. Translated, it gives CASSEAVAYEQYF. V and J are TRBV6-1 and TRBJ2-7; D unresolved. The germline gives CDR1 MNHNS, CDR2 SASEGT. Trimming took off 0 bases at V and 2 bases at J, with 5 bases between the two ends. The CDR3 covers 13 residues.

The genes are TRBV12-3 or TRBV12-4 and TRBJ2-7; 10 nucleotides line up with TRBD1. The trim removed 4 bases at V and 3 bases at J, leaving 3 bases unmatched. The CDR3 totals 14 residues. In DNA, the CDR3 is TGTGCCAGCAGTTCCCGGACAGGGGGCTACGAGCAGTACTTC. Encoded protein: CASSSRTGGYEQYF.

This clonotype was recorded only once. The J gene is TRBJ2-7, the V gene TRBV24-1; D perhaps matches TRBD2 (5 bases). The V end lost 9 bases, the J end lost 3 bases, and 11 bases lay between the germline ends. The CDR3 consists of 12 residues. Germline CDR1 and CDR2: KGHDR and SFDVKD. CDR3 DNA: TGTGCCACCCTCGGCCGGGGCTACGAGCAGTACTTC. Translated: CATLGRGYEQYF.

The rearrangement uses TRBV7-9 and TRBJ1-1; TRBD1 might be the D (6 bases). In germline, CDR1 is SEHNR, CDR2 FQNEAQ (reference sequence). This CDR3 is 13 amino acids long. Trimming took off 5 bases at V and 5 bases at J, with 12 bases between the two ends. This CDR3 reads CASSPPGVTEAFF. CDR3 in DNA: TGTGCCAGCAGCCCCCCAGGGGTGACTGAAGCTTTCTTT.

This sequence joins TRBV3-1 and TRBJ1-1; D gene ambiguous. This CDR3 spans 15 amino acids. The V and J ends lost 1 base and 1 base respectively, with 10 bases between them. Germline lookup yields CDR1 LGHDT and CDR2 YNNKEL (reference sequence). The CDR3 DNA reads TGTGCCAGCAGCCAAGTGTACGATTCGAACACTGAAGCTTTCTTT. Translation: CASSQVYDSNTEAFF. Supplemented by reference TRBV3-1 and TRBJ1-1, the full variable domain reads DTAVSQTPKYLVTQMGNDKSIKCEQNLGHDTMYWYKQDSKKFLKIMFSYNNKELIINETVPNRFSPKSPDKAHLNLHINSLELGDSAVYFCASSQVYDSNTEAFFGQGTRLTVV.

The chain couples TRBV3-1 to TRBJ2-1, with D hard to call. The CDR3 has 14 amino acids. Trimming cost V 0 bases and J 10 bases, with 13 bases left between them. Germline loops: CDR1 LGHDT, CDR2 YNNKEL (reference sequence). CDR3 region: CASSQESDLGEQFF. The CDR3 nucleotides read TGTGCCAGCAGCCAAGAATCCGATTTGGGGGAGCAGTTCTTC.

V and J are TRBV27 and TRBJ2-1; 8 bases map to TRBD1. Germline V CDR1 and CDR2: MNHEY, SMNVEV (reference sequence). The CDR3 extends over 12 amino acids. V lost 11 bases to trimming and J lost 9 bases; unmatched junction nucleotides: 9. CDR3 loop: CAAGRGLTEQFF. The CDR3 nucleotides are TGTGCCGCTGGCAGGGGGCTAACTGAGCAGTTCTTC.

With regard to this clonotype: The junction shows a germline mismatch at one end, possibly a read error. The rearrangement uses TRBV7-2 and TRBJ2-2; 7 positions match TRBD1. Germline V gene lookup returns CDR1 SGHTA and CDR2 FQGNSA. This CDR3 is 14 amino acids long. In nucleotides, the CDR3 is TGTGCCAGCAGTTTAGGGGGCGGAGGCGGGGAGCTGTTTTTT. Translated: CASSLGGGGGELFF.

The chain employs TRBV15 and TRBJ2-2; D not resolved. This CDR3 has 15 residues. Per germline, CDR1 LNHNV and CDR2 YYDKDF (reference sequence). V dropped 1 base and J dropped 0 bases, with 6 bases sitting between them. The CDR3 spells CATSRGASNTGELFF. The CDR3 DNA is TGTGCCACCAGCAGAGGGGCCTCGAACACCGGGGAGCTGTTTTTT.

The chain joins TRBV13 to TRBJ2-7; D is possibly TRBD2 (7 bases). The germline V and J ends were trimmed by 3 bases and 4 bases, with 13 bases remaining between them. CDR1 is PRHDT and CDR2 is FYEKMQ in the germline V gene (reference sequence). The CDR3 extends over 14 amino acids. In DNA, the CDR3 is TGTGCCAGCAGCTTCGGGGGGCGGGAATACGAGCAGTACTTC. This gives the protein CASSFGGREYEQYF.

The V call is TRBV4-3, the J call TRBJ1-3; no reliable D call. V lost 0 bases and J 8 bases, leaving 14 bases between the germline ends. Germline values: CDR1 LGHNA, CDR2 YSLEER. The CDR3 covers 15 residues. The CDR3, as DNA: TGCGCCAGCAGCCAAGATTTTGTTAGTATGGACACCATATATTTT. It is translated as CASSQDFVSMDTIYF.

The chain employs TRBV12-3 or TRBV12-4 and TRBJ2-2; D ambiguous. The CDR3 length is 14 residues. V lost 3 bases and J lost 4, with 9 bases in between. CDR3 sequence: CASSFSSSTGELFF. CDR3 nucleotides: TGTGCCAGCAGTTTCAGCTCTTCCACCGGGGAGCTGTTTTTT.

The chain joins TRBV5-6 to TRBJ2-5, with D maybe TRBD2 (5 bases). The V gene's germline CDR1 is SGHDT and CDR2 YYEEEE. Trimming removed 6 bases at V and 4 bases at J, with 16 bases between. This CDR3 is 14 amino acids long. Here the CDR3 reads CASITALEGETQYF. The CDR3 bases are TGTGCCAGCATAACTGCCCTAGAGGGAGAGACCCAGTACTTC.

The chain joins TRBV7-9 to TRBJ1-2; D gene uncertain. The CDR3 is 16 residues long. Germline V lookup: CDR1 SEHNR, CDR2 FQNEAQ (reference sequence). V lost 5 bases to trimming and J lost 5 bases, with 21 bases between them. The CDR3 reads CASSQGHQFEQYGYTF. Written as DNA, the CDR3 is TGTGCCAGCAGCCAAGGGCACCAATTTGAACAGTATGGCTACACCTTC.

In its sample, this clonotype was seen once. The chain uses TRBV20-1 and TRBJ1-6; 7 bases are shared with TRBD1. This CDR3 comprises 14 residues. J was trimmed by 14 bases and V by 4 bases; bases with no gene match: 14. Germline V CDR1 and CDR2: DFQATT, SNEGSKA (reference sequence). CDR3 residues: CSATGTAEFGALHF. CDR3 DNA sequence: TGCAGTGCTACCGGGACAGCGGAGTTCGGGGCCCTCCACTTT.

The genes are TRBV9 and TRBJ2-2; D is ambiguous. Germline V gene sequence: CDR1 SGDLS, CDR2 YYNGEE. V was trimmed by 0 bases and J by 5 bases, leaving 8 bases between them. The CDR3 totals 14 residues. The DNA for the CDR3 is TGTGCCAGCAGCGTAGATCGTTGGACCGGGGAGCTGTTTTTT. Translating it yields CASSVDRWTGELFF.

The rearrangement uses TRBV15 and TRBJ1-5; D call uncertain. CDR1 and CDR2 (germline): LNHNV, YYDKDF (reference sequence). Between the trimmed V and J ends, which lost 0 bases and 4 bases, there was a span of 4 bases. This CDR3 contains 13 residues. The CDR3: CATSRDRNQPQHF. CDR3 nucleotide sequence: TGTGCCACCAGCAGAGATCGGAATCAGCCCCAGCATTTT.

V usage is TRBV4-3 and J usage is TRBJ1-2; D unresolved. This CDR3 spans 15 amino acids. The germline V gene encodes CDR1 LGHNA and CDR2 YSLEER. Trimming shortened V by 0 bases and J by 4 bases, and 12 bases separated the two germline ends. This chain's CDR3 is CASSQDRGPGYGYTF. The CDR3 DNA sequence: TGCGCCAGCAGCCAAGACAGAGGGCCGGGCTATGGCTACACCTTC.

The chain joins TRBV4-1 to TRBJ2-7, with D maybe TRBD1 (6 bases). The length of the CDR3 is 17 residues. The germline gives CDR1 MGHRA, CDR2 YSYEKL. Trimming took off 0 bases at V and 3 bases at J, with 18 bases between the two ends. CDR3 residues: CASSQENSGTPYYEQYF. CDR3 DNA sequence: TGCGCCAGCAGCCAAGAAAATTCCGGGACACCTTACTACGAGCAGTACTTC.

The gene calls are TRBV12-3 or TRBV12-4 and TRBJ1-2; D unclear. CDR3 length equals 14 residues. Between the trimmed V and J ends, which lost 5 bases and 1 base, there was a span of 11 bases. The CDR3 sequence: CASSHQLDNYGYTF. CDR3 nucleotides: TGTGCCAGCAGTCACCAGCTTGATAACTATGGCTACACCTTC.

In this sample, this clonotype turned up once. The chain uses TRBV6-5 and TRBJ1-2; maybe TRBD1 (5 bases). This CDR3 is built from 13 residues. Germline assignment: CDR1 MNHEY and CDR2 SVGAGI. Trimming took off 0 bases at V and 5 bases at J, with 7 bases between the two ends. CDR3 in DNA: TGTGCCAGCAGTTACTCAGACAGATATGGCTACACCTTC. Translation: CASSYSDRYGYTF.